This T cell receptor (beta chain) was documented in a study of blood T cell repertoires in COVID-19 (dated by TCRdb to 2020 to 2022). The study in broad terms: Collaborator samples came from the United States, Italy and Spain and covered acute and convalescent phases of COVID-19. The dataset comprised deeply sampled blood TCRbeta repertoires from subjects exposed to, actively infected with, or recovered from COVID-19. Nearly every sample came with metadata listing a de-identified subject ID, COVID-19 status, age in years and sex. The repertoires were made available in a free public database intended to serve as a resource for research on the immune response to SARS-CoV-2. The material from the prospective study consisted of cDNA or gDNA derived from T cells, B-cell-depleted T cells, or PBMCs. Where available, HLA class I and class II types were obtained from metadata supplied by the sample provider rather than from assay-based typing. Samples came from the ongoing ImmuneRACE study (first 160 participants) plus 1,254 subjects from 6 global collaborators. General conclusions and limits of the study: Clinical and demographic metadata were provided uncurated, with the amount varying by source and participant.

Enrolling through a virtual design, the prospective study's participants ranged in age from roughly 18 to 95 years and lived across 24 United States geographic areas. To assign participants to cohorts, the prospective study relied on clinical history that participants themselves reported in a screening survey and a study questionnaire. For ImmuneRACE Cohort 3, a participant was defined as recovered based on two consecutive negative NP/OP PCR tests, clearance by a healthcare professional, or resolution of symptoms. In the prospective study, whole blood, serum and a nasopharyngeal or oropharyngeal swab were collected from each participant by mobile phlebotomists. Participants in the prospective study had the option to provide additional blood draws and questionnaires over an approximately 2-month period. Before DNA extraction, blood samples from the prospective study were shipped at room temperature or frozen.

This clone was seen a single time. Its antigen specificity is not known. No quality values exist for individual bases; no much larger clone is one base distant. V loses 5 bases, J loses 3 bases, and the germline ends lie 11 bases apart. The CDR3 goes from the cysteine to the phenylalanine over 14 residues. The sequence is cut down to CDR3 DNA, 42 bases in frame from base 1. Taken from the germline V gene, the CDR1 and CDR2 loops are MNHEY and SVGAGI. The immunoSEQ Assay, a bias-controlled multiplex PCR, was used to amplify TCRbeta CDR3 regions from genomic DNA. The published analysis was carried out like this. Within the assay, amplification of reference gene primers was used to estimate how many nucleated cells each sample contained. To quantify the absolute abundance of each unique TCRbeta CDR3 rearrangement, sequence reads were collapsed and filtered. For each sample, productive Simpson clonality was calculated as the square root of Simpson's diversity index over productive rearrangements. As stored in TCRdb, this immuneACCESS dataset retains in-frame rearrangements with V and J assigned. A fraction of the clones does not appear; measured against another copy, unresolved V genes explain less than half of the discrepancy, and the remainder lacks a known reason. V and J calls and clone size are given by that table; D and trimming were obtained from the DNA. The sample yields under 250,000 clones; roughly 87% were counted once. The ten biggest clones cover 9.5% to 14% of the sample.

This TCR was sampled from a young man who had recovered from COVID-19. The chain uses TRBV6-5 and TRBJ1-3; D gene: possibly TRBD1, on 6 matching bases. Sequenced sample: PBMCs or T cells enriched from blood (not recorded which). The CDR3 loop reads CASSTEGVGNTIYF. The bases read TGTGCCAGCAGTACTGAGGGGGTTGGAAACACCATATATTTT.